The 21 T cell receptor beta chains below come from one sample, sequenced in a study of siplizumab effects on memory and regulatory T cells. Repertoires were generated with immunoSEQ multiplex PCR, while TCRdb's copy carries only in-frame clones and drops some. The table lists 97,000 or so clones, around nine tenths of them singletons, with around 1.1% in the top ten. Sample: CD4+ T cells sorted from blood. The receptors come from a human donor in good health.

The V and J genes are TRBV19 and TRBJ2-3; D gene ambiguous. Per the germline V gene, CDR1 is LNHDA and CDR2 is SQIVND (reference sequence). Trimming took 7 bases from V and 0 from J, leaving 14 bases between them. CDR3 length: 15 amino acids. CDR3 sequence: CASNDPPRSTDTQYF. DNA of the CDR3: TGTGCCAGTAATGATCCCCCCAGAAGCACAGATACGCAGTATTTT.

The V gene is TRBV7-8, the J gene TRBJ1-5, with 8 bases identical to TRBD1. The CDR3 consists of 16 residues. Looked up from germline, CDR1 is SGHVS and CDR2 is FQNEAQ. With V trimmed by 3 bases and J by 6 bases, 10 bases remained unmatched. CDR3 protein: CASSLGTGRQPQPQHF. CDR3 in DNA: TGTGCCAGCAGCTTGGGGACAGGCAGACAACCTCAGCCCCAGCATTTT. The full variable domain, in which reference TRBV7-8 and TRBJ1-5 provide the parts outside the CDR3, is GAGVSQSPRYKVAKRGQDVALRCDPISGHVSLFWYQQALGQGPEFLTYFQNEAQLDKSGLPSDRFFAERPEGSVSTLKIQRTQQEDSAVYLCASSLGTGRQPQPQHFGDGTRLSIL.

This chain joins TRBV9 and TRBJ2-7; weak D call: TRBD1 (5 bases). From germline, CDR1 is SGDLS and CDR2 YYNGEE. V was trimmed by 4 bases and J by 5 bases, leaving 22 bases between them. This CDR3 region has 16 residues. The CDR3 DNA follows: TGTGCCAGCAGCTCGAAGCCTCACAGGCTTCCCCACGAGCAGTACTTC. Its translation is CASSSKPHRLPHEQYF.

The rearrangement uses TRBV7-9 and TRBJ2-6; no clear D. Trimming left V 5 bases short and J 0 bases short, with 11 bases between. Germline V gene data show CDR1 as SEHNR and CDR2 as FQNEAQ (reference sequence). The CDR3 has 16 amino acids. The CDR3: CASSPRLSSGANVLTF. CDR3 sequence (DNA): TGTGCCAGCAGCCCCCGGTTGAGCTCTGGGGCCAACGTCCTGACTTTC.

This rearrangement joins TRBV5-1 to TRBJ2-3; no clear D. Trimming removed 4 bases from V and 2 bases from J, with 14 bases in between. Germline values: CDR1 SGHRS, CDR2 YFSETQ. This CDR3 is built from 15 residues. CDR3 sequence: CASSRADANTDTQYF. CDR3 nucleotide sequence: TGCGCCAGCAGCCGCGCGGACGCCAACACAGATACGCAGTATTTT.

The CDR3 region has the DNA TGTGCCAGCAGTGTCAGCGGGATGGGTTACAATGAGCAGTTCTTC. It is translated as CASSVSGMGYNEQFF. The V and J genes are TRBV28 and TRBJ2-1; 7 bases fit TRBD2. Germline CDR1 is MDHEN and CDR2 is SYDVKM. V lost 5 bases and J lost 4; bases outside the gene matches: 8. The CDR3 is 15 amino acids.

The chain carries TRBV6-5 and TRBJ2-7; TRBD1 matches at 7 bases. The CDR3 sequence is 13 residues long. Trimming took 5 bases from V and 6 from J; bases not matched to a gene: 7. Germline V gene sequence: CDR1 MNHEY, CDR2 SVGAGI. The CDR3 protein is CASSRSGQSEQYF. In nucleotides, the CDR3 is TGTGCCAGCAGTCGGTCGGGACAGAGCGAGCAGTACTTC.

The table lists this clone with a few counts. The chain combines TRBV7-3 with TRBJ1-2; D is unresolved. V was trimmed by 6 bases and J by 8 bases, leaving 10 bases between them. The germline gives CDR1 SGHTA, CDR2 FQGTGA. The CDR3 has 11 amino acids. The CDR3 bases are TGTGCCAGCAGGGACGGTCTGGGCTACACCTTC. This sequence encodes CASRDGLGYTF.

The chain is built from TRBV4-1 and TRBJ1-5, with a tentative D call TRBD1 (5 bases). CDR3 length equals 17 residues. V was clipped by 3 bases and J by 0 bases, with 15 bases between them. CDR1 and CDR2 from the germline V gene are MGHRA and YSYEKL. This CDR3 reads CASSQTGTYYSNQPQHF. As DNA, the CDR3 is TGCGCCAGCAGCCAGACCGGGACCTACTATAGCAATCAGCCCCAGCATTTT.

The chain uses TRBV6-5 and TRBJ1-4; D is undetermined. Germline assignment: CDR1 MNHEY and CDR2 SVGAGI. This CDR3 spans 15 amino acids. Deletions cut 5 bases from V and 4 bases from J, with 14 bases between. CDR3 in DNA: TGTGCCAGCAGTCGGGGAACCCGGGGTAATGAAAAACTGTTTTTT. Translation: CASSRGTRGNEKLFF.

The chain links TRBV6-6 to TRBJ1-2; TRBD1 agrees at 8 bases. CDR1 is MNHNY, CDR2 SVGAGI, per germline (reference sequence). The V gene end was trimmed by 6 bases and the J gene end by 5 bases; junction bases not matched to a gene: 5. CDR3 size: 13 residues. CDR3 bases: TGTGCCAGCAGACGCACAGGGGGATATGGCTACACCTTC. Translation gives CASRRTGGYGYTF.

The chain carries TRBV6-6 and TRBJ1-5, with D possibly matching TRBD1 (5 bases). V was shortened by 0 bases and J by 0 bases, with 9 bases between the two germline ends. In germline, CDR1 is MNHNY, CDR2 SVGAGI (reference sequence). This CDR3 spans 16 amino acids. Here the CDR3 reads CASSYSAGYSNQPQHF. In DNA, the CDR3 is TGTGCCAGCAGTTACTCGGCAGGGTATAGCAATCAGCCCCAGCATTTT.

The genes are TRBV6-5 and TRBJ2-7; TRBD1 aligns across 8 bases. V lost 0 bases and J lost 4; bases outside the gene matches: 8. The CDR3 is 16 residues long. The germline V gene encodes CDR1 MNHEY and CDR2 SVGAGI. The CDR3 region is CASSYSRPRQGYEQYF. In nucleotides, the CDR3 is TGTGCCAGCAGTTACTCCAGGCCCCGACAGGGGTACGAGCAGTACTTC.

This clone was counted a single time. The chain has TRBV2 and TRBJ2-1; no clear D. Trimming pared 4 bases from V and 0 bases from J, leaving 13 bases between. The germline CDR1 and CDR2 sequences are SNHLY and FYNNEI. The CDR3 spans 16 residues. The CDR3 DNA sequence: TGTGCCAGCAGTGCCACGACTGGTACCTCCTACAATGAGCAGTTCTTC. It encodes CASSATTGTSYNEQFF.

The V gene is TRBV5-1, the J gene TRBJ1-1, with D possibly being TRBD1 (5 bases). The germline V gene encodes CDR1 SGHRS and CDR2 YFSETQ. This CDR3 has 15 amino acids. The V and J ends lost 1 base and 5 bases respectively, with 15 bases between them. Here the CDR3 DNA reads TGCGCCAGCAGCTTGACGGCGGGGGGTGATACTGAAGCTTTCTTT. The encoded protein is CASSLTAGGDTEAFF.

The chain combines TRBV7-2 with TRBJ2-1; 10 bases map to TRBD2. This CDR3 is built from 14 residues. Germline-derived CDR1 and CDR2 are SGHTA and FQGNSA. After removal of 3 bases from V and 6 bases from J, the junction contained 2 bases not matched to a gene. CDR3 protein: CASSFRLAGNEQFF. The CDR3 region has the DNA TGTGCCAGCAGCTTTCGACTAGCGGGCAATGAGCAGTTCTTC.

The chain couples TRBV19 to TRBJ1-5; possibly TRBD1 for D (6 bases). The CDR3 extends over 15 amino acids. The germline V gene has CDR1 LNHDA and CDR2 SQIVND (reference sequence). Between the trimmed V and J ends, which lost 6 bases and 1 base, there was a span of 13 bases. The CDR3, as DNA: TGTGCCAGTAGCACCAGGGGCTTCAGCAATCAGCCCCAGCATTTT. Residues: CASSTRGFSNQPQHF.

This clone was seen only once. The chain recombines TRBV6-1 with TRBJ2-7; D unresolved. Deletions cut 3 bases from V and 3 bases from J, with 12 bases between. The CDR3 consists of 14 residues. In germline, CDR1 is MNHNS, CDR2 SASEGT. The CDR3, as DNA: TGTGCCAGCAGTGAGGGGTCCTACAACTACGAGCAGTACTTC. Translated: CASSEGSYNYEQYF.

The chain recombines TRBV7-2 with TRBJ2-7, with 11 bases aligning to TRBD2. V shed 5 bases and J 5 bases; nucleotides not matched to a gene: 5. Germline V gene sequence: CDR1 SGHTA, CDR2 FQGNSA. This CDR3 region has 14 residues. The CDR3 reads CASSLLAGDHEQYF. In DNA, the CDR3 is TGTGCCAGCAGCCTACTAGCGGGAGATCACGAGCAGTACTTC.

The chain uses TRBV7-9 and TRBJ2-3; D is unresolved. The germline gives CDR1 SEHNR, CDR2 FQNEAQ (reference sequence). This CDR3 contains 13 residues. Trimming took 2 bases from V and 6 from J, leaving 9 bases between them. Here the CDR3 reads CASSLNRVDTQYF. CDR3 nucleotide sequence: TGTGCCAGCAGCTTAAATAGGGTGGATACGCAGTATTTT. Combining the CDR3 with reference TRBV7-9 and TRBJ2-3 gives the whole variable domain DTGVSQNPRHKITKRGQNVTFRCDPISEHNRLYWYRQTLGQGPEFLTYFQNEAQLEKSRLLSDRFSAERPKGSFSTLEIQRTEQGDSAMYLCASSLNRVDTQYFGPGTRLTVL.

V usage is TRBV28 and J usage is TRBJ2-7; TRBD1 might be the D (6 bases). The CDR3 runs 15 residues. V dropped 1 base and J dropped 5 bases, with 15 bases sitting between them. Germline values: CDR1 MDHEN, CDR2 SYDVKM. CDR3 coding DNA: TGTGCCAGCAGTTTATTATACGGACAGTTCGACGAGCAGTACTTC. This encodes CASSLLYGQFDEQYF.